The 8 T cell receptor beta chains below all came from one sample that was sequenced in a study of identical twins. A single record per CDR3 protein comes from TCRdb applying MiXCR to the 5' RACE reads. The sample carries some 460,000 distinct CDR3 sequences, more than 13% recorded once. These data were also reused for a study on yellow fever vaccine responses in identical twins.

Specimen: CD4+ T cells sorted from blood. The receptors stem from a woman aged 18-30 years in good health.

This clonotype was seen many times. For the CDR3, the DNA is TGTGCCATCGTTGCGGAGACAGGGGGGAAATCACCCCTCCACTTT. Its protein product is CAIVAETGGKSPLHF. This sequence joins TRBV10-3 and TRBJ1-6; TRBD1 matches 9 bases. The germline CDR1 and CDR2 sequences are ENHRY and SYGVKD. This CDR3 has 15 amino acids. Trimming at V came to 8 bases and at J to 10 bases, leaving 12 bases not matched to a gene.

Many counts were recorded for this clonotype. The gene calls are TRBV5-1 and TRBJ2-4; 8 bases fit TRBD2. Germline lookup yields CDR1 SGHRS and CDR2 YFSETQ. J gave up 1 base and V 4 bases, and 4 bases lay outside the gene matches. The CDR3 length is 15 residues. CDR3 DNA: TGCGCCAGCAGCGCGGGGGGACTCGCCAAAAACATTCAGTACTTC. Translation: CASSAGGLAKNIQYF.

The chain has TRBV29-1 and TRBJ2-2, with 10 bases identical to TRBD1. The CDR3 is made up of 13 amino acids. Trimming took 5 bases from V and 7 from J; bases not matched to a gene: 4. CDR1 and CDR2 (germline): SQVTM, ANQGSEA. The CDR3 DNA is TGCAGCGTTAAGGGACAGGGGATCGGGGAGCTGTTTTTT. It is translated as CSVKGQGIGELFF.

The V and J genes are TRBV6-5 and TRBJ2-7, with a weak D call TRBD2 (5 bases). The CDR3 runs to 14 residues. The V end was cut by 0 bases, the J end by 3 bases, with 9 bases between. Germline lookup yields CDR1 MNHEY and CDR2 SVGAGI. The CDR3 nucleotides read TGTGCCAGCAGTTACTCGGGCGGGCACTACGAGCAGTACTTC. It encodes CASSYSGGHYEQYF.

This clonotype was recorded many times. This chain links TRBV5-1 with TRBJ1-6; no reliable D call. The CDR3 has 15 amino acids. V lost 2 bases to trimming and J lost 7 bases, with 13 bases between them. CDR1 is SGHRS and CDR2 is YFSETQ in the germline V gene. In DNA form, the CDR3 reads TGCGCCAGCAGCTTATCGGGGAACGGGAATTCACCCCTCCACTTT. The encoded protein is CASSLSGNGNSPLHF.

The chain uses TRBV7-8 and TRBJ1-1; unclear D gene. Germline V gene data show CDR1 as SGHVS and CDR2 as FQNEAQ. The CDR3 has 13 amino acids. V lost 5 bases and J lost 4, with 11 bases in between. The CDR3 DNA sequence: TGTGCCAGCAGCCCCGTGGAGGGCACTGAAGCTTTCTTT. Translation: CASSPVEGTEAFF. The whole variable domain, filled in from reference TRBV7-8 and TRBJ1-1, reads GAGVSQSPRYKVAKRGQDVALRCDPISGHVSLFWYQQALGQGPEFLTYFQNEAQLDKSGLPSDRFFAERPEGSVSTLKIQRTQQEDSAVYLCASSPVEGTEAFFGQGTRLTVV.

This clonotype was detected many times. CDR3 in amino acids: CSASQLAGKEETQYF. The CDR3 bases are TGCAGTGCTAGCCAACTAGCGGGGAAGGAAGAGACCCAGTACTTC. The gene calls are TRBV20-1 and TRBJ2-5, with TRBD2 matching over 10 bases. V was pared by 3 bases and J by 3 bases, with 7 bases of the junction left unmatched. CDR1 and CDR2 from the germline V gene are DFQATT and SNEGSKA (reference sequence). The CDR3 extends over 15 amino acids.

The rearrangement links TRBV6-2 or TRBV6-3 to TRBJ1-5; D not resolved. Trimming took off 0 bases at V and 11 bases at J, with 8 bases between the two ends. CDR1 and CDR2 (germline): MNHEY, SVGEGT. CDR3 size: 12 residues. The CDR3 here is CASSYSRGAQHF. The CDR3 nucleotides are TGTGCCAGCAGTTACTCGAGAGGTGCCCAGCATTTT.